These T cell receptor beta chains were read from a single sample in a study of shared clonotypes between healthy human individuals. The data were produced by immunoSEQ multiplex PCR, yet TCRdb's version contains in-frame clones alone and is incomplete. The sample has some 2.4 million clones, over 85% seen once. The sequencing sample was made of naive CD4+ T cells from PBMCs. Receptor source: a man aged 18-30 years in good health. Some clones in this sample may be carry-over from other donors' samples. Both conserved end residues are part of each CDR3. Fields, in order: CDR3 length, V gene, clone size, J gene, D gene, CDR3 protein, CDR3 DNA. D genes are given only for firm matches. Only some rows state a clone size, as once, few, many or a class for expanded clones.

cdr3_length: 17; v_call: TRBV18; clone_size: -; j_call: TRBJ2-2; d_call: -; cdr3_aa: CASSPNSASAETGELFF; cdr3_nt: TGTGCCAGCTCACCAAACTCCGCTTCAGCGGAGACCGGGGAGCTGTTTTTT
cdr3_length: 14; v_call: TRBV18; clone_size: -; j_call: TRBJ2-5; d_call: -; cdr3_aa: CASSPPLSQETQYF; cdr3_nt: TGTGCCAGCTCACCACCGCTGTCTCAAGAGACCCAGTACTTC
cdr3_length: 14; v_call: TRBV5-1; clone_size: -; j_call: TRBJ1-4; d_call: -; cdr3_aa: CASSLGPGEEKLFF; cdr3_nt: TGCGCCAGCAGCCTCGGGCCGGGCGAGGAAAAACTGTTTTTT
cdr3_length: 14; v_call: TRBV2; clone_size: -; j_call: TRBJ2-1; d_call: -; cdr3_aa: CASSRQISYNEQFF; cdr3_nt: TGTGCCAGCAGTCGGCAGATCTCCTACAATGAGCAGTTCTTC
cdr3_length: 17; v_call: TRBV5-4; clone_size: once; j_call: TRBJ1-2; d_call: TRBD1; cdr3_aa: CASSPAGQGATLGGYTF; cdr3_nt: TGTGCCAGCAGCCCGGCGGGTCAGGGGGCGACCCTCGGTGGCTACACCTTC
cdr3_length: 16; v_call: TRBV10-3; clone_size: -; j_call: TRBJ2-7; d_call: TRBD1; cdr3_aa: CAISDPQGAVYDEQYF; cdr3_nt: TGTGCCATCAGTGACCCACAGGGGGCTGTTTACGACGAGCAGTACTTC
cdr3_length: 16; v_call: TRBV5-4; clone_size: -; j_call: TRBJ1-3; d_call: -; cdr3_aa: CASSLGPGTSGNTIYF; cdr3_nt: TGTGCCAGCAGCCTTGGGCCAGGCACCTCTGGAAACACCATATATTTT
cdr3_length: 13; v_call: TRBV28; clone_size: -; j_call: TRBJ2-1; d_call: -; cdr3_aa: CASSFRTGPEQFF; cdr3_nt: TGTGCCAGCAGTTTCCGAACAGGGCCTGAGCAGTTCTTC
cdr3_length: 14; v_call: TRBV28; clone_size: -; j_call: TRBJ1-2; d_call: TRBD1; cdr3_aa: CASRRQGLNYGYTF; cdr3_nt: TGTGCCAGCAGAAGACAGGGCCTTAACTATGGCTACACCTTC
cdr3_length: 16; v_call: TRBV5-1; clone_size: -; j_call: TRBJ2-4; d_call: TRBD1; cdr3_aa: CASSPGQVSVKNIQYF; cdr3_nt: TGCGCCAGCAGCCCGGGACAGGTTTCGGTCAAAAACATTCAGTACTTC
cdr3_length: 14; v_call: TRBV6-1; clone_size: -; j_call: TRBJ1-2; d_call: -; cdr3_aa: CASSRGQTLYGYTF; cdr3_nt: TGTGCCAGCAGTCGCGGACAGACCCTCTATGGCTACACCTTC
cdr3_length: 15; v_call: TRBV28; clone_size: -; j_call: TRBJ1-4; d_call: TRBD1; cdr3_aa: CASGSGQGLNEKLFF; cdr3_nt: TGTGCCAGCGGCTCCGGACAGGGTCTTAATGAAAAACTGTTTTTT
cdr3_length: 13; v_call: TRBV30; clone_size: -; j_call: TRBJ2-7; d_call: -; cdr3_aa: CAWKSSPSSEQYF; cdr3_nt: TGTGCCTGGAAGTCTTCCCCCTCCTCCGAGCAGTACTTC
cdr3_length: 14; v_call: TRBV5-6; clone_size: few; j_call: TRBJ2-2; d_call: -; cdr3_aa: CASSASLRVRELFF; cdr3_nt: TGTGCCAGCAGCGCGAGTCTCAGGGTGAGGGAGCTGTTTTTT
cdr3_length: 14; v_call: TRBV5-1; clone_size: -; j_call: TRBJ2-2; d_call: -; cdr3_aa: CASSLDPGAGELFF; cdr3_nt: TGCGCCAGCAGCCTCGACCCGGGGGCCGGGGAGCTGTTTTTT
cdr3_length: 15; v_call: TRBV13; clone_size: -; j_call: TRBJ1-1; d_call: -; cdr3_aa: CASSLTGWQNTEAFF; cdr3_nt: TGTGCCAGCAGCTTGACAGGTTGGCAGAACACTGAAGCTTTCTTT
cdr3_length: 12; v_call: TRBV29-1; clone_size: -; j_call: TRBJ1-2; d_call: -; cdr3_aa: CSVDFLDYGYTF; cdr3_nt: TGCAGCGTTGATTTTCTTGACTATGGCTACACCTTC
cdr3_length: 13; v_call: TRBV12-5; clone_size: -; j_call: TRBJ1-1; d_call: -; cdr3_aa: CASLNRENTEAFF; cdr3_nt: TGTGCTAGTTTGAACAGGGAGAACACTGAAGCTTTCTTT
cdr3_length: 14; v_call: TRBV6-1; clone_size: -; j_call: TRBJ1-4; d_call: -; cdr3_aa: CASSGGTANEKLFF; cdr3_nt: TGTGCCAGCAGTGGGGGGACGGCTAATGAAAAACTGTTTTTT
cdr3_length: 16; v_call: TRBV5-1; clone_size: -; j_call: TRBJ2-7; d_call: TRBD2; cdr3_aa: CASKAGGSAALNEQYF; cdr3_nt: TGCGCCAGCAAAGCGGGGGGTTCGGCAGCGTTAAACGAGCAGTACTTC
cdr3_length: 14; v_call: TRBV2; clone_size: -; j_call: TRBJ1-5; d_call: -; cdr3_aa: CASTGGPINQPQHF; cdr3_nt: TGTGCCAGCACGGGGGGACCGATAAATCAGCCCCAGCATTTT
cdr3_length: 17; v_call: TRBV4-2; clone_size: -; j_call: TRBJ2-7; d_call: TRBD2; cdr3_aa: CASSPRTSGSGSYEQYF; cdr3_nt: TGTGCCAGCAGCCCTCGGACTAGCGGGAGTGGTTCCTACGAGCAGTACTTC
cdr3_length: 15; v_call: TRBV7-2; clone_size: -; j_call: TRBJ2-4; d_call: TRBD2; cdr3_aa: CASSSGTSRGDIQYF; cdr3_nt: TGTGCCAGCAGCTCCGGGACTAGCAGGGGTGACATTCAGTACTTC